Below, 2 T cell receptor beta chains from the same sample are listed, as sequenced in a study of Graves' ophthalmopathy and Graves' hyperthyroidism. Amplified material comprised TCR beta CDR3 regions derived from RNA transcripts. The first round was an RT-PCR with HTBI primers, and the second round was a multiplex PCR. TCRdb independently ran MiXCR on the multiplex PCR reads; one entry per CDR3 protein. The table includes 350,000 or so distinct CDR3 sequences, about a sixth detected once. The source material was peripheral blood. The receptor set was obtained from an adult man with Graves' ophthalmopathy.

This clonotype was seen ten or more times. The chain employs TRBV6-5 and TRBJ1-1, with D tentatively TRBD1 (6 bases). Trimming stripped 4 bases from V and 3 bases from J, with 12 bases between. Looked up from germline, CDR1 is MNHEY and CDR2 is SVGAGI. This CDR3 contains 14 residues. In DNA form, the CDR3 reads TGTGCCAGCAGTTCACAGGGAGGGGACACTGAAGCTTTCTTT. This gives the protein CASSSQGGDTEAFF.

This clonotype has ten or more counts. The rearrangement joins TRBV7-2 to TRBJ2-2, with D possibly matching TRBD2 (5 bases). This CDR3 comprises 14 residues. V was cut by 11 bases and J by 1 base, with 14 bases left in between. Germline values: CDR1 SGHTA, CDR2 FQGNSA. CDR3 nucleotide sequence: TGTGCCGGAGGAGTGTCAGGGAACACCGGGGAGCTGTTTTTT. It codes for CAGGVSGNTGELFF.